This is a list of T cell receptor beta chains from one sample in a study of CD8+ T cells in alopecia areata. Only in-frame clones appear in the TCRdb table, and some are missing; sequencing was by immunoSEQ multiplex PCR. This sample has approximately 210,000 clones, with 60% to 70% found just once. Sample: CD4+ T cells sorted from blood, taken at week 4, from a patient treated with tofacitinib. The source is a human donor with alopecia areata. CDR3s include the opening cysteine and the closing phenylalanine or tryptophan. The D gene is left open where the match is weak. Only part of the rows carry a size: once, few, many, or a class if the clone is expanded.

CDR3aa: CASRGVGLEQYF
CDR3nt: TGTGCCAGCCGGGGGGTCGGGTTGGAGCAGTACTTC
d_gene: TRBD2
abundance: -
j_gene: TRBJ2-7
v_gene: TRBV27

CDR3aa: CASSHGVGELFF
CDR3nt: TGTGCCAGCAGTCACGGGGTGGGGGAGCTGTTTTTT
d_gene: -
abundance: -
j_gene: TRBJ2-2
v_gene: TRBV6-5

CDR3aa: CASSLNRGIYGYTF
CDR3nt: TGTGCCAGCAGCTTAAACAGGGGGATCTATGGCTACACCTTC
d_gene: TRBD1
abundance: -
j_gene: TRBJ1-2
v_gene: TRBV7-2

CDR3aa: CASSGRPTYEQYF
CDR3nt: TGCGCCAGCAGTGGCAGGCCGACCTACGAGCAGTACTTC
d_gene: -
abundance: once
j_gene: TRBJ2-7
v_gene: TRBV5-1

CDR3aa: CSADSGDSANYEQYF
CDR3nt: TGCAGCGCCGACTCGGGGGACAGTGCTAACTACGAGCAGTACTTC
d_gene: -
abundance: -
j_gene: TRBJ2-7
v_gene: TRBV29-1

CDR3aa: CASSSSGQGTDTQYF
CDR3nt: TGCGCCAGCAGCTCGTCGGGACAGGGGACAGATACGCAGTATTTT
d_gene: TRBD1
abundance: -
j_gene: TRBJ2-3
v_gene: TRBV4-1

CDR3aa: CASSSDLRMNTEAFF
CDR3nt: TGCGCCAGCAGCTCGGACCTCCGGATGAACACTGAAGCTTTCTTT
d_gene: -
abundance: -
j_gene: TRBJ1-1
v_gene: TRBV5-1

CDR3aa: CASSERQGKETQYF
CDR3nt: TGTGCCAGCAGTGAAAGACAGGGGAAAGAGACCCAGTACTTC
d_gene: TRBD1
abundance: -
j_gene: TRBJ2-5
v_gene: TRBV2

CDR3aa: CASSPWLNTEAFF
CDR3nt: TGTGCCAGCTCACCATGGCTGAACACTGAAGCTTTCTTT
d_gene: -
abundance: few
j_gene: TRBJ1-1
v_gene: TRBV18

CDR3aa: CASSFGNTEAFF
CDR3nt: TGTGCCAGCAGTTTCGGGAACACTGAAGCTTTCTTT
d_gene: -
abundance: -
j_gene: TRBJ1-1
v_gene: TRBV27

CDR3aa: CAWSSSNEKLFF
CDR3nt: TGTGCCTGGAGTTCGTCTAATGAAAAACTGTTTTTT
d_gene: -
abundance: -
j_gene: TRBJ1-4
v_gene: TRBV30

CDR3aa: CASKGSSSSYNEQFF
CDR3nt: TGCGCCAGCAAAGGGAGTTCGAGCTCCTACAATGAGCAGTTCTTC
d_gene: -
abundance: -
j_gene: TRBJ2-1
v_gene: TRBV5-1

CDR3aa: CASSWGEQRLAEAFF
CDR3nt: TGTGCCAGCAGCTGGGGGGAACAAAGACTAGCTGAAGCTTTCTTT
d_gene: -
abundance: -
j_gene: TRBJ1-1
v_gene: TRBV7-9

CDR3aa: CASSSSGPEQYF
CDR3nt: TGTGCCAGCAGCTCGAGCGGACCCGAGCAGTACTTC
d_gene: -
abundance: few
j_gene: TRBJ2-7
v_gene: TRBV7-9

CDR3aa: CASSYSGGNQPQHF
CDR3nt: TGTGCCAGCAGCTACTCAGGGGGCAATCAGCCCCAGCATTTT
d_gene: -
abundance: -
j_gene: TRBJ1-5
v_gene: TRBV7-2

CDR3aa: CAISEGQGDEQYF
CDR3nt: TGTGCCATCAGTGAGGGACAGGGTGACGAGCAGTACTTC
d_gene: TRBD1
abundance: few
j_gene: TRBJ2-7
v_gene: TRBV10-3

CDR3aa: CTSSQEGGQYEQYF
CDR3nt: TGCACCAGCAGCCAAGAGGGGGGGCAATACGAGCAGTACTTC
d_gene: -
abundance: -
j_gene: TRBJ2-7
v_gene: TRBV1

CDR3aa: CASSLSTILNYGYTF
CDR3nt: TGTGCCAGCAGCTTGTCGACGATATTAAACTATGGCTACACCTTC
d_gene: -
abundance: -
j_gene: TRBJ1-2
v_gene: TRBV5-6